The 16 T cell receptor beta chains below were found in one sample sequenced in a study of neurological immune-mediated disorders. One entry per CDR3 protein, called by TCRdb with MiXCR from the 5' RACE reads. The table has tens of thousands of distinct CDR3 sequences, roughly 4.8% seen once. Sequencing was done on a sample of CD4+ T cells from blood. These receptors were taken from a man younger than 35 in good health.

This clonotype was seen at least ten times. The V call is TRBV5-8, the J call TRBJ1-5; 8 bases map to TRBD1. Per germline, CDR1 SGHTS and CDR2 YDEGEE. The CDR3 has 16 residues. V trimming: 4 bases; J trimming: 4 bases; junction bases outside the gene matches: 10. The CDR3 bases are TGTGCCAGCAGCCCGTTGGGGCGGGACAGGAATCAGCCCCAGCATTTT. Its translation: CASSPLGRDRNQPQHF.

Many counts were recorded for this clonotype. This chain links TRBV5-1 with TRBJ1-1; D possibly corresponds to TRBD1 (6 bases). V was clipped by 4 bases and J by 0 bases, with 13 bases between them. Germline loops: CDR1 SGHRS, CDR2 YFSETQ. This CDR3 has 15 residues. DNA of the CDR3: TGCGCCAGCAGCACCTACGCAGGGGTGAACACTGAAGCTTTCTTT. Protein sequence: CASSTYAGVNTEAFF.

This clonotype has ten or more counts. The rearrangement joins TRBV4-3 to TRBJ2-2, with a weak D call TRBD2 (5 bases). This CDR3 region has 17 residues. Trimming left V 4 bases short and J 1 base short, with 16 bases between. Germline V CDR1 and CDR2: LGHNA, YSLEER. The CDR3 sequence: CASSPRVGGGNTGELFF. CDR3 coding DNA: TGCGCCAGCAGCCCCCGTGTAGGAGGAGGGAACACCGGGGAGCTGTTTTTT.

This clonotype occurred many times. The V gene is TRBV27, the J gene TRBJ1-1; unclear D gene. The CDR3 extends over 14 amino acids. CDR1 is MNHEY, CDR2 SMNVEV, per germline (reference sequence). V dropped 6 bases and J dropped 0 bases, with 11 bases sitting between them. The CDR3 region is CASSTLSMNTEAFF. The DNA for the CDR3 is TGTGCCAGCAGCACCCTCTCCATGAACACTGAAGCTTTCTTT.

This clonotype appeared many times. The genes are TRBV7-2 and TRBJ2-7, with a weak D call TRBD1 (6 bases). The ends were cut back, 1 base at V and 0 bases at J, with 10 bases in the middle. Germline CDR1 is SGHTA and CDR2 is FQGNSA. The CDR3 loop spans 15 amino acids. This chain's CDR3 is CASSLGGTSSYEQYF. The CDR3 DNA reads as TGTGCCAGCAGCTTAGGGGGGACATCCTCCTACGAGCAGTACTTC.

This clonotype was seen at least ten times. The chain has TRBV6-1 and TRBJ1-2; no clear D. The CDR3 has 13 residues. Germline CDR1 MNHNS, CDR2 SASEGT. Between the trimmed V and J ends, which lost 6 bases and 5 bases, there was a span of 13 bases. This CDR3 reads CASSPPGRYGYTF. The CDR3 bases are TGTGCCAGCAGCCCCCCGGGCCGATATGGCTACACCTTC.

This clonotype was seen repeatedly, ten times or more. The J gene is TRBJ2-7, the V gene TRBV7-2; TRBD1 is a possible D gene (5 bases). The CDR3 has 14 residues. Trimming took 2 bases from V and 4 from J, leaving 12 bases between them. The germline V gene encodes CDR1 SGHTA and CDR2 FQGNSA. The CDR3 here is CASSLQGKVYEQYF. In nucleotides, the CDR3 is TGTGCCAGCAGCTTACAGGGCAAGGTGTACGAGCAGTACTTC.

The chain carries TRBV9 and TRBJ2-1, with a weak D call TRBD1 (6 bases). Germline V lookup: CDR1 SGDLS, CDR2 YYNGEE. With 0 bases removed from V and 2 bases from J, the gap between germline ends came to 9 bases. This CDR3 comprises 15 residues. In DNA, the CDR3 is TGTGCCAGCAGCGTAGGTGGGGGCGCCTACAATGAGCAGTTCTTC. Translation gives CASSVGGGAYNEQFF.

At least ten counts were recorded for this clonotype. The chain joins TRBV20-1 to TRBJ1-5; D uncertain. This CDR3 has 13 amino acids. V was shortened by 5 bases and J by 11 bases, with 19 bases between the two germline ends. The germline gives CDR1 DFQATT, CDR2 SNEGSKA (reference sequence). CDR3 region: CSASDPSIPTQHF. CDR3 coding DNA: TGCAGTGCTTCCGACCCCTCAATCCCAACCCAGCATTTT.

The sample holds many counts of this clonotype. This rearrangement joins TRBV20-1 to TRBJ1-2; D is unclear. Trimming pared 5 bases from V and 3 bases from J, leaving 4 bases between. Germline V gene data show CDR1 as DFQATT and CDR2 as SNEGSKA (reference sequence). This CDR3 contains 10 residues. The CDR3 nucleotides are TGCAGTGCTCCCTACTATGGCTACACCTTC. This sequence encodes CSAPYYGYTF.

This clonotype has only a few counts. CDR3 DNA sequence: TGCGCCAGCAGCCAAGTTAAGGCCTCTGGGGCCAACGTCCTGACTTTC. This sequence encodes CASSQVKASGANVLTF. J is TRBJ2-6 and V is TRBV4-3; D remains ambiguous. Trimming pared 1 base from V and 0 bases from J, leaving 7 bases between. The germline CDR1 and CDR2 sequences are LGHNA and YSLEER. CDR3 length: 16 amino acids.

In its sample, this clonotype ranks as medium-sized. V usage is TRBV7-2 and J usage is TRBJ2-1; D is unresolved. CDR1 and CDR2 (germline): SGHTA, FQGNSA. This CDR3 comprises 12 residues. Trimming took off 1 base at V and 7 bases at J, with 5 bases between the two ends. The CDR3 DNA is TGTGCCAGCAGCTTAGAGTCTAATGAGCAGTTCTTC. Its protein product is CASSLESNEQFF. Complete variable domain (other parts from reference TRBV7-2 and TRBJ2-1): GAGVSQSPSNKVTEKGKDVELRCDPISGHTALYWYRQSLGQGLEFLIYFQGNSAPDKSGLPSDRFSAERTGGSVSTLTIQRTQQEDSAVYLCASSLESNEQFFGPGTRLTVL.

This clonotype occurred many times. The chain is built from TRBV29-1 and TRBJ2-3; the D gene is possibly TRBD1 (5 bases). Between the trimmed V and J ends, which lost 4 bases and 1 base, there was a span of 9 bases. The CDR3 is 13 amino acids. Germline CDR1 reads SQVTM; CDR2 reads ANQGSEA. CDR3 nucleotides: TGCAGCGTTGCCGTGACAGGCACAGATACGCAGTATTTT. Residues: CSVAVTGTDTQYF.

This clonotype was seen only a few times. The chain links TRBV9 to TRBJ2-1; 11 nucleotides line up with TRBD1. Germline CDR1 reads SGDLS; CDR2 reads YYNGEE. Trimming at V came to 4 bases and at J to 8 bases, leaving 14 bases not matched to a gene. This CDR3 contains 17 residues. The CDR3 DNA follows: TGTGCCAGCAGCAGACCCCCCGGGACAGGGGGGTTCGATGAGCAGTTCTTC. Protein product: CASSRPPGTGGFDEQFF.

There are many counts of this clonotype. The genes are TRBV29-1 and TRBJ2-2; D is possibly TRBD1 (6 bases). CDR1 is SQVTM, CDR2 ANQGSEA, per germline. The V end lost 6 bases, the J end lost 0 bases, and 11 bases lay between the germline ends. The CDR3 is made up of 14 amino acids. The CDR3 reads CSVSGTTNTGELFF. CDR3 nucleotide sequence: TGCAGCGTCTCCGGGACAACGAACACCGGGGAGCTGTTTTTT.

This clonotype has a handful of counts. V usage is TRBV19 and J usage is TRBJ2-1; the D gene is possibly TRBD1 (6 bases). From germline, CDR1 is LNHDA and CDR2 SQIVND (reference sequence). The V and J ends lost 2 bases and 6 bases respectively, with 17 bases between them. The CDR3 is 16 amino acids. The chain's CDR3 is CASSISAGALVNEQFF. CDR3 bases: TGTGCCAGTAGTATATCTGCAGGGGCGCTGGTCAATGAGCAGTTCTTC.